This passage covers 24 T cell receptor beta chains from one sample sequenced in a study of OX40 agonist ivuxolimab in advanced cancers. TCRdb's table, derived via immunoSEQ multiplex PCR, lists solely in-frame clones and lacks some. The sample consists of some 80,000 clones, about nine tenths of them appearing once. This specimen consisted of CD4+ or CD8+ T cells sorted from blood, obtained in a trial of the OX40 agonist ivuxolimab. These receptors originate from an adult with an advanced solid tumor such as melanoma, head and neck, liver or kidney cancer.

V gene TRBV7-2 combines with J gene TRBJ2-7; either TRBD1 or TRBD2 may supply D (5 bases each). The CDR3 is 14 amino acids. Germline V gene sequence: CDR1 SGHTA, CDR2 FQGNSA. The ends were cut back, 5 bases at V and 1 base at J, with 12 bases in the middle. The CDR3 nucleotides read TGTGCCAGCAGCCCGGGACGAACTTCCTACGAGCAGTACTTC. Translating it yields CASSPGRTSYEQYF.

The J gene is TRBJ2-7, the V gene TRBV6-6, with TRBD1 identical over 9 bases. The V gene end was trimmed by 6 bases and the J gene end by 4 bases; junction bases not matched to a gene: 7. The germline CDR1 and CDR2 sequences are MNHNY and SVGAGI (reference sequence). The CDR3 loop spans 14 amino acids. DNA of the CDR3: TGTGCCAGCAGCTGGGACAGGGTATCGTACGAGCAGTACTTC. Amino acid sequence: CASSWDRVSYEQYF.

CDR3 protein: CASRGDRHNEQFF. The CDR3 bases are TGTGCCAGCAGGGGGGATAGGCACAATGAGCAGTTCTTC. The chain recombines TRBV9 with TRBJ2-1; D assignment may be TRBD1 or TRBD2 (5 bases each). CDR3 length equals 13 residues. CDR1 is SGDLS, CDR2 YYNGEE, per germline. The V end was cut by 5 bases, the J end by 5 bases, with 11 bases between.

The chain links TRBV7-6 to TRBJ2-6; weak D call: TRBD2 (6 bases). Germline-derived CDR1 and CDR2 are SGHVS and FNYEAQ. The V end lost 5 bases, the J end lost 4 bases, and 18 bases lay between the germline ends. The CDR3 covers 17 residues. CDR3 region: CASSPGWGVGGANVLTF. The CDR3 DNA reads as TGTGCCAGCAGCCCCGGTTGGGGGGTCGGCGGGGCCAACGTCCTGACTTTC.

In this sample, this clone turned up once. The chain combines TRBV7-9 with TRBJ2-5; D ambiguous. CDR3 length equals 15 residues. In germline, CDR1 is SEHNR, CDR2 FQNEAQ (reference sequence). Trimming removed 3 bases at V and 2 bases at J, with 13 bases between. Written as DNA, the CDR3 is TGTGCCAGCAGCTTCTTAACCACAACGCAAGAGACCCAGTACTTC. It encodes CASSFLTTTQETQYF.

The gene calls are TRBV6-5 and TRBJ2-7; the D is unclear. The CDR3 totals 12 residues. Trimming removed 2 bases from V and 4 bases from J, with 6 bases in between. In germline, CDR1 is MNHEY, CDR2 SVGAGI. DNA of the CDR3: TGTGCCAGCAGTTACCCAGAATACGAGCAGTACTTC. Translation: CASSYPEYEQYF.

This clone was observed a single time. The chain joins TRBV6-1 to TRBJ2-3; D may be TRBD1 (5 bases). The V end was cut by 4 bases, the J end by 3 bases, with 14 bases between. The CDR3 is 15 amino acids. CDR1 is MNHNS and CDR2 is SASEGT in the germline V gene. CDR3 sequence (DNA): TGTGCCAGCAGTGTCAGTCAGGGTGTAACAGATACGCAGTATTTT. Residues: CASSVSQGVTDTQYF.

This clone was counted between two and nine times. The J gene is TRBJ2-1, the V gene TRBV7-6; 8 bases map to TRBD1. The ends lost 1 base at V and 3 bases at J; junction bases unmatched: 2. Germline V gives CDR1 SGHVS, CDR2 FNYEAQ. The CDR3 length is 15 residues. The CDR3 region is CASSLGTGSYNEQFF. Written as DNA, the CDR3 is TGTGCCAGCAGCTTAGGGACAGGGAGCTACAATGAGCAGTTCTTC.

The chain couples TRBV5-4 to TRBJ2-1; 8 nucleotides line up with TRBD2. CDR3 length: 15 amino acids. Germline V gene data show CDR1 as SGHNT and CDR2 as YYREEE (reference sequence). V dropped 1 base and J dropped 4; count of bases not matched to a gene: 4. The CDR3 loop is CASSLTSGGYNEQFF. In DNA form, the CDR3 reads TGTGCCAGCAGCTTGACTAGCGGTGGTTACAATGAGCAGTTCTTC.

The gene calls are TRBV2 and TRBJ1-1, with no clear D. Germline CDR1 SNHLY, CDR2 FYNNEI. The CDR3 is made up of 15 amino acids. Trimming pared 6 bases from V and 4 bases from J, leaving 18 bases between. This chain's CDR3 is CASREKALSGTEAFF. CDR3 nucleotide sequence: TGTGCCAGCAGAGAAAAGGCCCTATCGGGCACTGAAGCTTTCTTT.

The chain employs TRBV27 and TRBJ2-2; D is uncertain. V was cut by 0 bases and J by 3 bases, with 14 bases left in between. This CDR3 comprises 17 residues. Germline-derived CDR1 and CDR2 are MNHEY and SMNVEV (reference sequence). The CDR3 nucleotides are TGTGCCAGCAGTTTATCTGGCCAAACCACCTACACCGGGGAGCTGTTTTTT. This encodes CASSLSGQTTYTGELFF.

This sequence joins TRBV7-9 and TRBJ2-3; the match to TRBD2 covers 7 bases. The CDR3 has 15 residues. Germline CDR1 reads SEHNR; CDR2 reads FQNEAQ (reference sequence). J was trimmed by 4 bases and V by 1 base; bases with no gene match: 5. The DNA for the CDR3 is TGTGCCAGCAGCTTAGGACTAGCAGGAGCAGATACGCAGTATTTT. Protein: CASSLGLAGADTQYF.

V gene TRBV5-6 combines with J gene TRBJ2-5, with D possibly being TRBD1 (6 bases). V lost 3 bases and J 5 bases, leaving 17 bases between the germline ends. The length of the CDR3 is 15 residues. From germline, CDR1 is SGHDT and CDR2 YYEEEE. The CDR3 sequence: CASSSLAGARETQYF. The CDR3 DNA is TGTGCCAGCAGCTCTTTGGCAGGGGCACGGGAGACCCAGTACTTC.

This chain uses TRBV6-4 with TRBJ2-7; D assignment may be TRBD1 or TRBD2 (6 bases each). CDR1 and CDR2 (germline): MRHNA, SNTAGT. Trimming took off 5 bases at V and 4 bases at J, with 15 bases between the two ends. This CDR3 is built from 14 residues. CDR3 residues: CASSPREGGYEQYF. The CDR3, as DNA: TGTGCCAGCAGTCCGCGGGAAGGGGGATACGAGCAGTACTTC.

V gene TRBV6-5 combines with J gene TRBJ1-1; 8 bases agree with TRBD1. V lost 5 bases, J lost 6 bases, and 8 bases stayed unmatched. Germline V gives CDR1 MNHEY, CDR2 SVGAGI. This CDR3 is built from 14 residues. The CDR3 nucleotides are TGTGCCAGCAGTACAGACAGGGGTATCGCTGAAGCTTTCTTT. Encoded protein: CASSTDRGIAEAFF.

The genes are TRBV9 and TRBJ2-1; 8 nucleotides agree with TRBD2. The V segment lost 4 bases and the J segment 5 bases; nucleotides outside the gene matches: 8. CDR3 length: 15 amino acids. In germline, CDR1 is SGDLS, CDR2 YYNGEE. The CDR3 protein is CASSQTSGGNNEQFF. As DNA, the CDR3 is TGTGCCAGCAGCCAGACAAGCGGGGGAAACAATGAGCAGTTCTTC. Based on the CDR3 plus reference TRBV9 and TRBJ2-1, the full variable domain is DSGVTQTPKHLITATGQRVTLRCSPRSGDLSVYWYQQSLDQGLQFLIQYYNGEERAKGNILERFSAQQFPDLHSELNLSSLELGDSALYFCASSQTSGGNNEQFFGPGTRLTVL.

About this clone: Other DNA sequences in the same sample also yield this CDR3. This chain links TRBV6-1 with TRBJ2-5, with D tentatively TRBD2 (6 bases). Trimming took 6 bases from V and 1 from J, leaving 9 bases between them. This CDR3 region has 13 residues. In germline, CDR1 is MNHNS, CDR2 SASEGT. CDR3 residues: CASRRGIQETQYF. Written as DNA, the CDR3 is TGTGCCAGCAGACGGGGGATCCAAGAGACCCAGTACTTC.

The chain links TRBV29-1 to TRBJ2-1; tentatively, D is TRBD2 (6 bases). Germline CDR1 is SQVTM and CDR2 is ANQGSEA. This CDR3 has 15 residues. V lost 4 bases and J lost 2, with 15 bases in between. The CDR3 here is CSVVGEGGTYNEQFF. CDR3 coding DNA: TGCAGCGTTGTAGGAGAGGGCGGGACCTACAATGAGCAGTTCTTC.

This clone was picked up one time. CDR3 in amino acids: CAWTRDRGLDTQYF. The DNA of the CDR3 is TGTGCCTGGACCCGGGACAGGGGGCTGGATACGCAGTATTTT. The J gene is TRBJ2-3, the V gene TRBV30; 12 bases match TRBD1. Germline V gene data show CDR1 as GTSNPN and CDR2 as SVGIG (reference sequence). V was pared by 4 bases and J by 6 bases, with 5 bases of the junction left unmatched. This CDR3 has 14 residues.

On this clone: The sample carries other DNA sequences with the same CDR3. The chain combines TRBV30 with TRBJ1-4; D not certain. This CDR3 comprises 10 residues. The V gene's germline CDR1 is GTSNPN and CDR2 SVGIG (reference sequence). V gave up 4 bases and J gave up 15 bases, with 12 bases separating them. The CDR3 reads CAWKTGKVFF. CDR3 nucleotides: TGTGCCTGGAAGACGGGGAAGGTGTTTTTT.

The chain uses TRBV27 and TRBJ1-2; 7 bases map to TRBD1. V dropped 4 bases and J dropped 4; count of bases not matched to a gene: 18. The CDR3 extends over 18 amino acids. CDR1 and CDR2 (germline): MNHEY, SMNVEV (reference sequence). The CDR3 nucleotides are TGTGCCAGCAGTTCGAACGACATGAGGACAGGTCGCACCTATGGCTACACCTTC. It encodes CASSSNDMRTGRTYGYTF.

CDR3 sequence reads: CASSPTGVSETQYF. The CDR3 nucleotides are TGTGCCAGCAGCCCCACTGGTGTTTCGGAGACCCAGTACTTC. The rearrangement links TRBV7-9 to TRBJ2-5, with D uncertain. Trimming cost V 5 bases and J 5 bases, with 15 bases left between them. The CDR3 is 14 amino acids. Germline loops: CDR1 SEHNR, CDR2 FQNEAQ (reference sequence).

The gene calls are TRBV4-1 and TRBJ2-5; TRBD2 matches 7 bases. CDR3 length equals 13 residues. The junction had 2 bases not matched to a gene; V was cut back by 5 bases and J by 2 bases. Germline V gives CDR1 MGHRA, CDR2 YSYEKL. The CDR3 is CASSTSAQETQYF. The CDR3 nucleotides read TGCGCCAGCAGCACTAGCGCACAAGAGACCCAGTACTTC.

This rearrangement joins TRBV15 to TRBJ2-1; tentatively, D is TRBD2 (5 bases). Germline lookup yields CDR1 LNHNV and CDR2 YYDKDF (reference sequence). There are 15 residues in the CDR3. Trimming cost V 2 bases and J 2 bases, with 10 bases left between them. Written as DNA, the CDR3 is TGTGCCACCAGCAGACTCCGGGATACCTACAATGAGCAGTTCTTC. Residues: CATSRLRDTYNEQFF.